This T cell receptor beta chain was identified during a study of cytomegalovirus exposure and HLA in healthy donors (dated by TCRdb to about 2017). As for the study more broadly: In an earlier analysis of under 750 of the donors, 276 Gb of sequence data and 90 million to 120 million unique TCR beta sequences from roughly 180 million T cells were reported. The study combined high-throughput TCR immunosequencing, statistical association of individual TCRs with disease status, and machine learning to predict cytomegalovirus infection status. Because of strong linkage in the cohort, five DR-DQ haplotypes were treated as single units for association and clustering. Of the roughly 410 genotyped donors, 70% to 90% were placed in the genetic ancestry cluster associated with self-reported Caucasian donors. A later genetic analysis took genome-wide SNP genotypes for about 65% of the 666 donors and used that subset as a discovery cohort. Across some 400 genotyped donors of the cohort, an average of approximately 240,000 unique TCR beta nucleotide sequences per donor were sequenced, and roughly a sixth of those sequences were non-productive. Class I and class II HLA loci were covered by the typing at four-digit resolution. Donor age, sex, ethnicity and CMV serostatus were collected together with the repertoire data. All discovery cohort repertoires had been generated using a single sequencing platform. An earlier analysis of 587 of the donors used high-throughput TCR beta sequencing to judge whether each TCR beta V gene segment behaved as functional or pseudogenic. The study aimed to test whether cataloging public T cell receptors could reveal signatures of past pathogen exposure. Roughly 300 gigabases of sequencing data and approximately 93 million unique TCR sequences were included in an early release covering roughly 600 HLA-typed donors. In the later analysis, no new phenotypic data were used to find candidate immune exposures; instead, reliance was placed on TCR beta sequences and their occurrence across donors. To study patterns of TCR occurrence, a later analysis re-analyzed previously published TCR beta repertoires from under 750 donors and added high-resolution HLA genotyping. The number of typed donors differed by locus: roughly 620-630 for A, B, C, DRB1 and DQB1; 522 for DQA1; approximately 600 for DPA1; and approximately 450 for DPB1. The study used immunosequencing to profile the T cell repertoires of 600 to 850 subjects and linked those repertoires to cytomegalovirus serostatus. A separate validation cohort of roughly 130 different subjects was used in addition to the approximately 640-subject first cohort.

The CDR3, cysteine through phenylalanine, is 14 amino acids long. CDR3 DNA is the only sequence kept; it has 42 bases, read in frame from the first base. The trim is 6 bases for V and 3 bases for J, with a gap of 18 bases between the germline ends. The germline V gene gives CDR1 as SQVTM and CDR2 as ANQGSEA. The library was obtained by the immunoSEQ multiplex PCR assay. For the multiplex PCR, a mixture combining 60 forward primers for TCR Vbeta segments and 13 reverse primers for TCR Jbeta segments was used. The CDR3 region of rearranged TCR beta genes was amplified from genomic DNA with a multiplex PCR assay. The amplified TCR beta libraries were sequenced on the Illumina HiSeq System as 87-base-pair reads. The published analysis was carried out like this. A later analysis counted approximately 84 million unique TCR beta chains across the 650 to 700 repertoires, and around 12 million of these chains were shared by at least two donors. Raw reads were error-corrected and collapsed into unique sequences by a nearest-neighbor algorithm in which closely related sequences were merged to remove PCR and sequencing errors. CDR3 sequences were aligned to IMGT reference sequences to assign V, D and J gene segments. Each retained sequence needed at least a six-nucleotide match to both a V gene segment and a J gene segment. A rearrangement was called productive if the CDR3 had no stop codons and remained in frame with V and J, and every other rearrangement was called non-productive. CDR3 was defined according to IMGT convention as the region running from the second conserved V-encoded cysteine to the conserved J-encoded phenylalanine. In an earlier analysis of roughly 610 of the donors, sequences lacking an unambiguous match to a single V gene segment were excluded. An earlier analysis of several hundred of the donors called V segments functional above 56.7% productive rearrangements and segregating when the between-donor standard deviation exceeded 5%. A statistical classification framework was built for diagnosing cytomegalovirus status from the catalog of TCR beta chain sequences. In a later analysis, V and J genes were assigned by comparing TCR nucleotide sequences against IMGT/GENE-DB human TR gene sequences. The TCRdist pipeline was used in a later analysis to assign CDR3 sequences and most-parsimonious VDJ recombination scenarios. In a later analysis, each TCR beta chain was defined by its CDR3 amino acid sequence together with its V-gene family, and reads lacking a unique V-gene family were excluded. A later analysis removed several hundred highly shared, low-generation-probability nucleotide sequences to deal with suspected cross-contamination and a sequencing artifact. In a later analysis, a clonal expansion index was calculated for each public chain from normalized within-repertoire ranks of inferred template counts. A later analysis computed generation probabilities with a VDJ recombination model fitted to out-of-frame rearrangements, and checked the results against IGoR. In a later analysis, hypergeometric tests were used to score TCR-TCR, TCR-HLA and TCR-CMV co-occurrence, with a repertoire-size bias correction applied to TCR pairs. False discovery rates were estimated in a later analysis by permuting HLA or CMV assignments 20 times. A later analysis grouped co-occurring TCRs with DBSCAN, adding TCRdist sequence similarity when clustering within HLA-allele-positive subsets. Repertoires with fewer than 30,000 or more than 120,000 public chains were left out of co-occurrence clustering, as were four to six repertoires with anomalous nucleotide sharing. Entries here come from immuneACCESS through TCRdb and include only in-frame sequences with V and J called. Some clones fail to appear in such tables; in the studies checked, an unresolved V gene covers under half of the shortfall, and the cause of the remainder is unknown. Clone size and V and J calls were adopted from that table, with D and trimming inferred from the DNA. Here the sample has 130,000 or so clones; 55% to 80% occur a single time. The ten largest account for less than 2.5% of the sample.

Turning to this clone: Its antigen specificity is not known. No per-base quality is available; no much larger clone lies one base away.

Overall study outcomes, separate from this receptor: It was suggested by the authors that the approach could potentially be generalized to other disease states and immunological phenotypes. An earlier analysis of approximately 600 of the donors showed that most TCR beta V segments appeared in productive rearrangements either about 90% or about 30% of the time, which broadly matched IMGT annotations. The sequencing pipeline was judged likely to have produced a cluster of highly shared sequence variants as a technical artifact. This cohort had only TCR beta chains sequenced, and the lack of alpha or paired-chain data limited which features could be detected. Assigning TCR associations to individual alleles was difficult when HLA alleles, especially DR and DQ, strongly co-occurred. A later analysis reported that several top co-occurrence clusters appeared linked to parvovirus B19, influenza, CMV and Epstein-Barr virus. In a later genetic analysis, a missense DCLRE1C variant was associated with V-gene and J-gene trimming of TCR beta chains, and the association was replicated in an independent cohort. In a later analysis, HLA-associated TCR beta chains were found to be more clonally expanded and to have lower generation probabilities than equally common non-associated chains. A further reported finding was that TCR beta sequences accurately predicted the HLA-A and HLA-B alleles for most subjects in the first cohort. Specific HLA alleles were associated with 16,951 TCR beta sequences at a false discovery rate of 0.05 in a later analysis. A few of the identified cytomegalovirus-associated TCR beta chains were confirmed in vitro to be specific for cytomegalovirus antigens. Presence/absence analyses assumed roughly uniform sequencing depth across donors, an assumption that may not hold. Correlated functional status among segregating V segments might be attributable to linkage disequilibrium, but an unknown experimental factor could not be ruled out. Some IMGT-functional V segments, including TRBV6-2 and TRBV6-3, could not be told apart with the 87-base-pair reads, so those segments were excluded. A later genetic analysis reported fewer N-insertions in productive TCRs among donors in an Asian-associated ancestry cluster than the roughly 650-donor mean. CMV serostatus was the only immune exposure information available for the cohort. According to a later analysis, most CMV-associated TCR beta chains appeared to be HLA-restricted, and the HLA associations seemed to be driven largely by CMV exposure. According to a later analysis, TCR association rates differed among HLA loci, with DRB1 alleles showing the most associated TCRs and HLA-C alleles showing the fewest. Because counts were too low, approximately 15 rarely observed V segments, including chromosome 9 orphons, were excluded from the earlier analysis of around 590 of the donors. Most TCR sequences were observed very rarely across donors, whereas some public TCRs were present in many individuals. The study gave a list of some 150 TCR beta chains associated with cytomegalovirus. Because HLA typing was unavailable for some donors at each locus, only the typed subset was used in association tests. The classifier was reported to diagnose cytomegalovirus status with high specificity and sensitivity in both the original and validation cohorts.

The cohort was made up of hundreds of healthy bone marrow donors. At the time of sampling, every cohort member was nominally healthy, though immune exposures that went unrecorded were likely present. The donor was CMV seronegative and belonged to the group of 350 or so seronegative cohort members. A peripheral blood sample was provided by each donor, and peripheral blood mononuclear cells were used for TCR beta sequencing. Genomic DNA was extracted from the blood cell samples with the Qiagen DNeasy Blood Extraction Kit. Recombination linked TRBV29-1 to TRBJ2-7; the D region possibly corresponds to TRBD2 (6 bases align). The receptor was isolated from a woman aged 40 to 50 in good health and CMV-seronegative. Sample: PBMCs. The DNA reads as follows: TGCAGCGTCGTTGGCGGGTCGCGGGGCTACGAGCAGTACTTC. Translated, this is CSVVGGSRGYEQYF.